Listed below are T cell receptor beta chains from one sample, sequenced in a study of blood T cell repertoires in COVID-19. The protocol was immunoSEQ multiplex PCR, while the TCRdb copy is restricted to in-frame clones and leaves out a portion. The repertoire holds 250,000 to 300,000 clones, roughly four fifths seen once, with roughly 5.3% in the top ten. Material: PBMCs or T cells enriched from blood (not recorded which). Every receptor here comes from a middle-aged man who had been exposed to COVID-19. The CDR3 runs from the conserved cysteine through the conserved F or W. The order of the fields is CDR3 DNA, CDR3 protein, clone size, D gene, V gene, J gene. D genes are given only for firm matches. A clone size is listed for some rows: how often the clone was seen (once, few, many), or a class if it is expanded.

CDR3nt: TGTGCCAGCAGTTACGGGGACAGGGCCTACGAGCAGTACTTC; CDR3aa: CASSYGDRAYEQYF; abundance: once; d_gene: TRBD1; v_gene: TRBV6-5; j_gene: TRBJ2-7
CDR3nt: TGTGCCATCAGTGAACAGGGTGGTTCTGAAGCTTTCTTT; CDR3aa: CAISEQGGSEAFF; abundance: NA; d_gene: NA; v_gene: TRBV10-3; j_gene: TRBJ1-1
CDR3nt: TGTGCCAGCCGCAGCTCCTACGAGCAGTACTTC; CDR3aa: CASRSSYEQYF; abundance: NA; d_gene: NA; v_gene: TRBV18; j_gene: TRBJ2-7
CDR3nt: TGTGCCAGCAGCTCCCCCCCTCACGTCGGCAATGAGCAGTTCTTC; CDR3aa: CASSSPPHVGNEQFF; abundance: NA; d_gene: NA; v_gene: TRBV7-9; j_gene: TRBJ2-1
CDR3nt: TGTGCCAGCAGTTTAAATCAAGCCGGGGAGCAGTTCTTC; CDR3aa: CASSLNQAGEQFF; abundance: NA; d_gene: NA; v_gene: TRBV12-3/TRBV12-4; j_gene: TRBJ2-1
CDR3nt: TGTGCCAGCTCACCGGTTAACTGGACAGGTCAAAGCGGCTACACCTTC; CDR3aa: CASSPVNWTGQSGYTF; abundance: NA; d_gene: TRBD1; v_gene: TRBV18; j_gene: TRBJ1-2
CDR3nt: TGTGCCAGCAGCCAAGATAGTCCCTGGGAGGTAGCCTACGAGCAGTACTTC; CDR3aa: CASSQDSPWEVAYEQYF; abundance: NA; d_gene: NA; v_gene: TRBV14; j_gene: TRBJ2-7
CDR3nt: TGTGCCAGCAGCCAAGATCGCGCTACTTACGAGCAGTACTTC; CDR3aa: CASSQDRATYEQYF; abundance: NA; d_gene: NA; v_gene: TRBV4-2; j_gene: TRBJ2-7
CDR3nt: TGTGCCAGCAGCGTCCAGGGCGGAACCGGGGAGCTGTTTTTT; CDR3aa: CASSVQGGTGELFF; abundance: NA; d_gene: NA; v_gene: TRBV9; j_gene: TRBJ2-2
CDR3nt: TGTGCCAGCAGTGTTCGGGGTGGGGACACTGAAGCTTTCTTT; CDR3aa: CASSVRGGDTEAFF; abundance: once; d_gene: NA; v_gene: TRBV2; j_gene: TRBJ1-1
CDR3nt: TGTGCCAGCAGTGAACACGACAGCTCCCCGGCTCAGCCCCAGCATTTT; CDR3aa: CASSEHDSSPAQPQHF; abundance: NA; d_gene: NA; v_gene: TRBV6-1; j_gene: TRBJ1-5
CDR3nt: TGTGCCAGTAGTACGCAGACAGGGGGCAATGAGCAGTTCTTC; CDR3aa: CASSTQTGGNEQFF; abundance: few; d_gene: TRBD1; v_gene: TRBV19; j_gene: TRBJ2-1
CDR3nt: TGTGCCAGCAGCGCCCTGACAGGACGTCAGCCCCAGCATTTT; CDR3aa: CASSALTGRQPQHF; abundance: few; d_gene: NA; v_gene: TRBV25-1; j_gene: TRBJ1-5
CDR3nt: TGTGCCAGCTCACGAACAGGGTCTGAGCAGTTCTTC; CDR3aa: CASSRTGSEQFF; abundance: NA; d_gene: NA; v_gene: TRBV18; j_gene: TRBJ2-1
CDR3nt: TGTGCCAGCAGTTTGAGCCGAAACACCATATATTTT; CDR3aa: CASSLSRNTIYF; abundance: NA; d_gene: NA; v_gene: TRBV12-3/TRBV12-4; j_gene: TRBJ1-3
CDR3nt: TGTGCCAGCAGCGTAATCAGTCTAGCGGGAGGCGGGGAGCTGTTTTTT; CDR3aa: CASSVISLAGGGELFF; abundance: NA; d_gene: TRBD2; v_gene: TRBV9; j_gene: TRBJ2-2
CDR3nt: TGTGCCTTGCGGCAAACCGGGGAGCTGTTTTTT; CDR3aa: CALRQTGELFF; abundance: NA; d_gene: NA; v_gene: TRBV30; j_gene: TRBJ2-2
CDR3nt: TGCGCCAGCAGCCTCCATCGGGGAGCGGGGCACTACGAGCAGTACTTC; CDR3aa: CASSLHRGAGHYEQYF; abundance: NA; d_gene: TRBD2; v_gene: TRBV4-1; j_gene: TRBJ2-7
CDR3nt: TGTGCCAGCAGCAAGCGGGCTAGCGCACACACAGATACGCAGTATTTT; CDR3aa: CASSKRASAHTDTQYF; abundance: NA; d_gene: NA; v_gene: TRBV27; j_gene: TRBJ2-3
CDR3nt: TGCGCCAGCAGTTACGGAGGAGGGGCCAACGTCCTGACTTTC; CDR3aa: CASSYGGGANVLTF; abundance: NA; d_gene: NA; v_gene: TRBV10-2; j_gene: TRBJ2-6
CDR3nt: TGTGCCGTCGTAAGCGGGACTTCCTACAATGAGCAGTTCTTC; CDR3aa: CAVVSGTSYNEQFF; abundance: NA; d_gene: TRBD2; v_gene: TRBV10-3; j_gene: TRBJ2-1
CDR3nt: TGCAGCGTTGCGTTGAAACTTCCCGAGCAGTTCTTC; CDR3aa: CSVALKLPEQFF; abundance: once; d_gene: NA; v_gene: TRBV29-1; j_gene: TRBJ2-1
CDR3nt: TGTGCCAGCAGCTTAGGGCTAGCGTTGGCCGAGCAGTACTTC; CDR3aa: CASSLGLALAEQYF; abundance: NA; d_gene: NA; v_gene: TRBV7-2; j_gene: TRBJ2-7
CDR3nt: TGCAGCGCCGGACCGGACAGGGGGTCGGACACCGGGGAGCTGTTTTTT; CDR3aa: CSAGPDRGSDTGELFF; abundance: NA; d_gene: TRBD1; v_gene: TRBV29-1; j_gene: TRBJ2-2
CDR3nt: TGTGCCAGCAGCCGAACAGGGACACCAAATCGGGAGACCCAGTACTTC; CDR3aa: CASSRTGTPNRETQYF; abundance: NA; d_gene: NA; v_gene: TRBV11-2; j_gene: TRBJ2-5
CDR3nt: TGTGCCAGCAGACGAGGGGGTTCCTATAATTCACCCCTCCACTTT; CDR3aa: CASRRGGSYNSPLHF; abundance: NA; d_gene: NA; v_gene: TRBV2; j_gene: TRBJ1-6
CDR3nt: TGTGCTAGTGGTTTGGTGAGGGGGAACCCCTACAATGAGCAGTTCTTC; CDR3aa: CASGLVRGNPYNEQFF; abundance: once; d_gene: NA; v_gene: TRBV12-5; j_gene: TRBJ2-1
CDR3nt: TGTGCCAGCAGTTTATCCGCCCTAGCGGGGCAAACCTACAATGAGCAGTTCTTC; CDR3aa: CASSLSALAGQTYNEQFF; abundance: NA; d_gene: TRBD2; v_gene: TRBV27; j_gene: TRBJ2-1
CDR3nt: TGCGCCAGCAGCCTAGGGACAGGCGGCGAGCAGTACTTC; CDR3aa: CASSLGTGGEQYF; abundance: NA; d_gene: TRBD1; v_gene: TRBV5-1; j_gene: TRBJ2-7
CDR3nt: TGTGCCAGCAGCTCAGCGGGGATCAACAATGAGCAGTTCTTC; CDR3aa: CASSSAGINNEQFF; abundance: NA; d_gene: TRBD2; v_gene: TRBV5-6; j_gene: TRBJ2-1
CDR3nt: TGTGCCAGCAGTGGGGACAGGGACTATGGCTACACCTTC; CDR3aa: CASSGDRDYGYTF; abundance: NA; d_gene: TRBD1; v_gene: TRBV9; j_gene: TRBJ1-2
CDR3nt: TGTGCCACCAATCCCCGGGACAGGCTCTACGAGCAGTACTTC; CDR3aa: CATNPRDRLYEQYF; abundance: NA; d_gene: TRBD1; v_gene: TRBV6-5; j_gene: TRBJ2-7
CDR3nt: TGTGCCAGCAGCTTGCGCGTGGCAGGCGTTGCTTTTTTC; CDR3aa: CASSLRVAGVAFF; abundance: once; d_gene: NA; v_gene: TRBV5-6; j_gene: TRBJ1-2
CDR3nt: TGTGCCAGTAGTATAGATCGAGGCGCCGAGAACACCGGGGAGCTGTTTTTT; CDR3aa: CASSIDRGAENTGELFF; abundance: NA; d_gene: NA; v_gene: TRBV19; j_gene: TRBJ2-2
CDR3nt: TGTGCCAGCAGCTTGATGTCTCATCAGCCCCAGCATTTT; CDR3aa: CASSLMSHQPQHF; abundance: NA; d_gene: NA; v_gene: TRBV5-6; j_gene: TRBJ1-5
CDR3nt: TGTGCCAGCAGCCTGAGACAGGGGAGAAATGAGCAGTTCTTC; CDR3aa: CASSLRQGRNEQFF; abundance: once; d_gene: TRBD1; v_gene: TRBV2; j_gene: TRBJ2-1
CDR3nt: TGTGCCCAACAGACAGGGACAGGCGGTTCACCCCTCCACTTT; CDR3aa: CAQQTGTGGSPLHF; abundance: NA; d_gene: TRBD1; v_gene: TRBV30; j_gene: TRBJ1-6
CDR3nt: TGTGCCAGCAGTTACTCGACAGGGCGGGAGACCCAGTACTTC; CDR3aa: CASSYSTGRETQYF; abundance: NA; d_gene: TRBD1; v_gene: TRBV6-5; j_gene: TRBJ2-5
CDR3nt: TGTGCCAGTAGTGCGGACATCCAATCCTACGAGCAGTACTTC; CDR3aa: CASSADIQSYEQYF; abundance: NA; d_gene: NA; v_gene: TRBV19; j_gene: TRBJ2-7
CDR3nt: TGTGCCAGCAGTTCGATAGACTATACCTACGAGCAGTACTTC; CDR3aa: CASSSIDYTYEQYF; abundance: NA; d_gene: NA; v_gene: TRBV27; j_gene: TRBJ2-7
CDR3nt: TGTGCCAGTTTCGAACTCGTCAATGAGCAGTTCTTC; CDR3aa: CASFELVNEQFF; abundance: few; d_gene: NA; v_gene: TRBV19; j_gene: TRBJ2-1
CDR3nt: TGTGCCTCCCACCCGGGACAGTCGGATCAGCCCCAGCATTTT; CDR3aa: CASHPGQSDQPQHF; abundance: NA; d_gene: TRBD1; v_gene: TRBV10-3; j_gene: TRBJ1-5
CDR3nt: TGTGCCAGCAGCTTAGATCCCGGGACAGGAAGTGGCTACACCTTC; CDR3aa: CASSLDPGTGSGYTF; abundance: NA; d_gene: TRBD1; v_gene: TRBV7-3; j_gene: TRBJ1-2
CDR3nt: TGTGCCAGCAGCTTAGACGGCGGGACAGGAGATACGCAGTATTTT; CDR3aa: CASSLDGGTGDTQYF; abundance: few; d_gene: TRBD1; v_gene: TRBV7-9; j_gene: TRBJ2-3
CDR3nt: TGTGCCAGCAGCTTAGGTCGTGGAGGGGTTCAGCCCCAGCATTTT; CDR3aa: CASSLGRGGVQPQHF; abundance: NA; d_gene: NA; v_gene: TRBV7-9; j_gene: TRBJ1-5
CDR3nt: TGTGCCAGCAGTTTAAATGGGAGGGGCTCTGGAAACACCATATATTTT; CDR3aa: CASSLNGRGSGNTIYF; abundance: NA; d_gene: NA; v_gene: TRBV27; j_gene: TRBJ1-3
CDR3nt: TGTGCCAGCAGCCGCACAGGGTCTACAACCGGGGAGCTGTTTTTT; CDR3aa: CASSRTGSTTGELFF; abundance: once; d_gene: NA; v_gene: TRBV11-3; j_gene: TRBJ2-2
CDR3nt: TGTGCCAGCAGCTCGGACAGGGGTTCTTCACCCCTCCACTTT; CDR3aa: CASSSDRGSSPLHF; abundance: NA; d_gene: TRBD1; v_gene: TRBV5-6; j_gene: TRBJ1-6
CDR3nt: TGTGCCAGCACCGGACAGGGATACTCTGGGGCCAACGTCCTGACTTTC; CDR3aa: CASTGQGYSGANVLTF; abundance: NA; d_gene: TRBD1; v_gene: TRBV28; j_gene: TRBJ2-6